Listed here are 12 T cell receptor beta chains from one sample, sequenced in a study of OX40 agonist ivuxolimab in advanced cancers. The library came from the immunoSEQ multiplex PCR assay. As stored in TCRdb, this immuneACCESS dataset retains in-frame rearrangements with V and J assigned. A fraction of the clones does not appear; measured against another copy, unresolved V genes explain less than half of the discrepancy, and the remainder lacks a known reason. Within this sample are approximately 17,000 clones, with approximately 83% of them counted one time only. The ten largest account for 44% of the sample. The specimen was CD4+ or CD8+ T cells sorted from blood, collected in a trial of the OX40 agonist ivuxolimab. The receptors shown here come from an adult with an advanced solid tumor such as melanoma, head and neck, liver or kidney cancer.

This clone was counted once. The J gene is TRBJ1-4, the V gene TRBV11-2; D gene unclear. V dropped 6 bases and J dropped 0 bases, with 8 bases sitting between them. This CDR3 has 14 amino acids. CDR1 is SGHAT and CDR2 is FQNNGV in the germline V gene. In nucleotides, the CDR3 is TGTGCCAGCAGACGCCACGCAACTAATGAAAAACTGTTTTTT. Amino acid sequence: CASRRHATNEKLFF.

CDR3 DNA: TGTGCCAGCAGCCCGCGGGACAGGTACGAGCAGTACTTC. Protein product: CASSPRDRYEQYF. The rearrangement joins TRBV11-2 to TRBJ2-7, with TRBD1 matching 8 bases. J gave up 4 bases and V 5 bases, and 4 bases lay outside the gene matches. Germline V gene lookup returns CDR1 SGHAT and CDR2 FQNNGV. The CDR3 sequence is 13 residues long.

This clone was found a few times. The DNA for the CDR3 is TGTGCCAGCAGGGACACGTACGAGCAGTACTTC. Amino acid sequence: CASRDTYEQYF. This chain uses TRBV2 with TRBJ2-7; TRBD1 might be the D (5 bases). V lost 6 bases and J lost 4, with 7 bases in between. The CDR3 is 11 residues long. Per germline, CDR1 SNHLY and CDR2 FYNNEI.

This clone has just one count. The gene calls are TRBV30 and TRBJ1-2; D unresolved. The V gene's germline CDR1 is GTSNPN and CDR2 SVGIG (reference sequence). The CDR3 is made up of 14 amino acids. Trimming removed 0 bases from V and 1 base from J, with 9 bases in between. In DNA form, the CDR3 reads TGTGCCTGGAGTGTTAAGTACCTTAACTATGGCTACACCTTC. Its translation: CAWSVKYLNYGYTF.

V usage is TRBV19 and J usage is TRBJ1-2, with TRBD1 as a possible D gene (6 bases). The V gene's germline CDR1 is LNHDA and CDR2 SQIVND (reference sequence). The CDR3 spans 15 residues. Trimming took off 4 bases at V and 4 bases at J, with 16 bases between the two ends. The CDR3 sequence is CASSTYGQLVYGYTF. The CDR3 DNA reads TGTGCCAGTAGTACCTATGGACAGCTAGTCTATGGCTACACCTTC.

The CDR3 DNA sequence: TGTGCCACTGAAATGGGACTAGCTACCGGGGAGCTGTTTTTT. Encoded protein: CATEMGLATGELFF. V and J are TRBV19 and TRBJ2-2; 9 positions agree with TRBD2. The CDR3 is 14 residues long. The junction had 8 bases not matched to a gene; V was cut back by 10 bases and J by 5 bases. Germline CDR1 and CDR2: LNHDA and SQIVND (reference sequence).

The genes are TRBV28 and TRBJ2-2; 8 bases fit TRBD1. This CDR3 comprises 16 residues. V was pared by 2 bases and J by 4 bases, with 6 bases of the junction left unmatched. Germline V gene lookup returns CDR1 MDHEN and CDR2 SYDVKM. The CDR3 here is CASSLMETGVTGELFF. CDR3 coding DNA: TGTGCCAGCAGTTTAATGGAGACAGGGGTCACCGGGGAGCTGTTTTTT.

This clone was seen just once. The chain joins TRBV11-2 to TRBJ2-7; no definite D call. Germline V gene sequence: CDR1 SGHAT, CDR2 FQNNGV. The V gene lost 0 bases and the J gene lost 2 bases, with 11 bases spanning the gap. The CDR3 totals 15 residues. In nucleotides, the CDR3 is TGTGCCAGCAGCTTAGATCCAGGCAGCGCCTACGAGCAGTACTTC. Encoded protein: CASSLDPGSAYEQYF.

This clone is medium-sized (0.01 to 0.1%) by share. The chain carries TRBV19 and TRBJ1-6, with 9 bases aligning to TRBD1. V lost 3 bases, J lost 9 bases, and 6 bases stayed unmatched. This CDR3 is 15 amino acids long. From germline, CDR1 is LNHDA and CDR2 SQIVND (reference sequence). CDR3 in amino acids: CASSMSGQGGSPLHF. The CDR3 DNA is TGTGCCAGTAGTATGTCGGGACAGGGAGGTTCACCCCTCCACTTT. Drawing the rest from reference TRBV19 and TRBJ1-6, the complete variable domain is DGGITQSPKYLFRKEGQNVTLSCEQNLNHDAMYWYRQDPGQGLRLIYYSQIVNDFQKGDIAEGYSVSREKKESFPLTVTSAQKNPTAFYLCASSMSGQGGSPLHFGNGTRLTVT.

The chain uses TRBV30 and TRBJ1-2; D gene unclear. Deletions cut 8 bases from V and 8 bases from J, with 18 bases between. CDR1 and CDR2 (germline): GTSNPN, SVGIG (reference sequence). The CDR3 covers 12 residues. The CDR3 DNA sequence: TGTGCCGGGCCCTATAAAGGGTACGGCTACACCTTC. Its translation is CAGPYKGYGYTF.

This chain connects TRBV18 to TRBJ1-2, with D uncertain. Germline V lookup: CDR1 KGHSH, CDR2 LQKENI. V was clipped by 2 bases and J by 3 bases, with 10 bases between them. This CDR3 spans 14 amino acids. CDR3 DNA: TGTGCCAGCTCACCAAGGAGTGAAGACTATGGCTACACCTTC. Its translation: CASSPRSEDYGYTF.

This rearrangement joins TRBV27 to TRBJ1-1; the D is unclear. The CDR3 is 13 amino acids. With 3 bases removed from V and 1 base from J, the gap between germline ends came to 6 bases. Germline assignment: CDR1 MNHEY and CDR2 SMNVEV (reference sequence). CDR3 coding DNA: TGTGCCAGCAGTTTGATGGAGAACACTGAAGCTTTCTTT. It specifies CASSLMENTEAFF.